Below, 21 T cell receptor beta chains from the same sample are listed, as sequenced in a study of blood T cell repertoires in COVID-19. Sequencing used immunoSEQ multiplex PCR; TCRdb keeps in-frame clones, though not all of them. The data contain about 160,000 clones, approximately 88% of them singletons. Sequenced sample: peripheral blood. The receptor source for this set is an older woman with acute or convalescent COVID-19.

About this clone: At the DNA level, this CDR3 is encoded by other sequences in the same sample as well. The chain joins TRBV19 to TRBJ2-2, with TRBD2 matching 10 bases. Germline CDR1 LNHDA, CDR2 SQIVND (reference sequence). The CDR3 is made up of 16 amino acids. V shed 4 bases, J shed 2 bases, and the junction held 4 bases outside the gene matches. Here the CDR3 reads CASSTRTSGNTGELFF. The CDR3 DNA follows: TGTGCCAGTAGTACGAGGACTAGCGGCAACACCGGGGAGCTGTTTTTT.

In regard to this clone: The sample contains more than one DNA sequence encoding this CDR3. CDR3 DNA sequence: TGTGCCAGCTCACCACGGGGGGACACTGAAGCTTTCTTT. Translating it yields CASSPRGDTEAFF. V usage is TRBV18 and J usage is TRBJ1-1, with a weak D call TRBD1 (5 bases). Per germline, CDR1 KGHSH and CDR2 LQKENI. Deletions cut 1 base from V and 3 bases from J, with 6 bases between. The CDR3 runs 13 residues.

The V and J genes are TRBV29-1 and TRBJ1-4; D is uncertain. The CDR3 runs 14 residues. The V end lost 4 bases, the J end lost 5 bases, and 14 bases lay between the germline ends. Germline CDR1 is SQVTM and CDR2 is ANQGSEA. CDR3 residues: CSVGREGPNEKLFF. The CDR3 bases are TGCAGCGTTGGTCGAGAGGGCCCCAATGAAAAACTGTTTTTT.

This chain connects TRBV5-1 to TRBJ1-4; a weak D match, TRBD1 (5 bases). V lost 0 bases to trimming and J lost 2 bases, with 8 bases between them. The CDR3 is made up of 15 amino acids. Per germline, CDR1 SGHRS and CDR2 YFSETQ. The CDR3 is CASSLAGRTNEKLFF. In DNA, the CDR3 is TGCGCCAGCAGCTTGGCAGGGAGGACTAATGAAAAACTGTTTTTT.

This chain uses TRBV14 with TRBJ1-2, with 7 bases identical to TRBD1. V shed 0 bases and J 5 bases; nucleotides not matched to a gene: 6. The CDR3 has 15 residues. CDR1 and CDR2 from the germline V gene are SGHDN and FVKESK. The CDR3 here is CASSQEEGAVYGYTF. The CDR3 region has the DNA TGTGCCAGCAGCCAAGAGGAGGGGGCTGTGTATGGCTACACCTTC.

J is TRBJ1-5 and V is TRBV10-2; 7 positions match TRBD1. CDR1 is WSHSY, CDR2 SAAADI, per germline. J gave up 2 bases and V 6 bases, and 13 bases lay outside the gene matches. This CDR3 contains 17 residues. The DNA for the CDR3 is TGCGCCAGCAGGACAGGGTCGCCTACTATGGGCAATCAGCCCCAGCATTTT. Its protein product is CASRTGSPTMGNQPQHF.

The chain links TRBV6-5 to TRBJ1-1, with TRBD1 identical over 9 bases. Per germline, CDR1 MNHEY and CDR2 SVGAGI. J was trimmed by 5 bases and V by 6 bases; bases with no gene match: 7. This CDR3 is 14 amino acids long. In DNA form, the CDR3 reads TGTGCCAGCAGCCCACAGGGGGCAGGTACTGAAGCTTTCTTT. As protein: CASSPQGAGTEAFF.

J is TRBJ1-6 and V is TRBV7-9; D is ambiguous. The V gene lost 4 bases and the J gene lost 6 bases, with 13 bases spanning the gap. The CDR3 loop spans 15 amino acids. Germline CDR1 reads SEHNR; CDR2 reads FQNEAQ (reference sequence). The CDR3 DNA reads TGTGCCAGCAGCTCGTCGTTGGCGGCTAATTCACCCCTCCACTTT. Residues: CASSSSLAANSPLHF.

The chain uses TRBV9 and TRBJ2-7, with TRBD1 identical over 10 bases. This CDR3 has 14 amino acids. Germline V gives CDR1 SGDLS, CDR2 YYNGEE. The junction had 0 bases not matched to a gene; V was cut back by 0 bases and J by 3 bases. CDR3 in DNA: TGTGCCAGCAGCGTAGGGGACAGGGGCTACGAGCAGTACTTC. It translates to CASSVGDRGYEQYF.

The genes are TRBV6-5 and TRBJ2-3; TRBD1 agrees at 8 bases. J gave up 2 bases and V 7 bases, and 8 bases lay outside the gene matches. Germline V gene sequence: CDR1 MNHEY, CDR2 SVGAGI. The CDR3 length is 15 residues. The CDR3 DNA follows: TGTGCCAGCAAGTTGGACAGGGTCGCCACAGATACGCAGTATTTT. This gives the protein CASKLDRVATDTQYF.

The rearrangement joins TRBV5-6 to TRBJ2-5; D gene ambiguous. Per the germline V gene, CDR1 is SGHDT and CDR2 is YYEEEE. The CDR3 has 15 amino acids. V dropped 3 bases and J dropped 5 bases, with 17 bases sitting between them. The CDR3 reads CASSSPVSVEETQYF. As DNA, the CDR3 is TGTGCCAGCAGCTCTCCCGTGTCCGTCGAGGAGACCCAGTACTTC. Looking up the rest from reference TRBV5-6 and TRBJ2-5 gives the full variable domain: DAGVTQSPTHLIKTRGQQVTLRCSPKSGHDTVSWYQQALGQGPQFIFQYYEEEERQRGNFPDRFSGHQFPNYSSELNVNALLLGDSALYLCASSSPVSVEETQYFGPGTRLLVL.

This rearrangement joins TRBV15 to TRBJ1-4; no clear D. V was cut by 0 bases and J by 6 bases, with 26 bases left in between. Germline CDR1 reads LNHNV; CDR2 reads YYDKDF (reference sequence). The CDR3 covers 20 residues. The CDR3 sequence is CATSREPYSKQMSTDEKLFF. Here the CDR3 DNA reads TGTGCCACCAGCAGAGAACCATACAGCAAGCAAATGAGTACGGATGAAAAACTGTTTTTT.

This clone was detected a few times. The V and J genes are TRBV12-5 and TRBJ2-2; no clear D gene. CDR1 is LGHNT and CDR2 is FRNRAP in the germline V gene. V lost 4 bases to trimming and J lost 5 bases, with 5 bases between them. CDR3 length: 12 amino acids. This chain's CDR3 is CASGWQTGELFF. DNA for the CDR3: TGTGCTAGTGGTTGGCAGACCGGGGAGCTGTTTTTT.

The rearrangement uses TRBV27 and TRBJ1-2; TRBD1 matches 8 bases. With V trimmed by 6 bases and J by 5 bases, 5 bases remained unmatched. Germline values: CDR1 MNHEY, CDR2 SMNVEV (reference sequence). The CDR3 contains 13 residues. CDR3 amino acids: CASRGTGSYGYTF. CDR3 in DNA: TGTGCCAGCAGGGGGACAGGTTCTTATGGCTACACCTTC.

This chain joins TRBV12-3 or TRBV12-4 and TRBJ2-5, with TRBD2 as a possible D gene (5 bases). The CDR3 runs to 13 residues. V shed 5 bases and J shed 0 bases, with 7 bases lying between them. Here the CDR3 reads CASSPGNQETQYF. As DNA, the CDR3 is TGTGCCAGCAGTCCCGGGAACCAAGAGACCCAGTACTTC.

The chain combines TRBV6-5 with TRBJ1-1, with 8 bases that match TRBD1. The CDR3 is made up of 15 amino acids. The germline V gene has CDR1 MNHEY and CDR2 SVGAGI. With V trimmed by 0 bases and J by 3 bases, 3 bases remained unmatched. In DNA form, the CDR3 reads TGTGCCAGCAGTTACTCTCAGGGGGCGGACACTGAAGCTTTCTTT. Its protein is CASSYSQGADTEAFF.

The chain combines TRBV12-3 or TRBV12-4 with TRBJ2-7; no definite D call. The CDR3 length is 13 residues. V lost 6 bases and J lost 6, with 15 bases in between. The CDR3, as DNA: TGTGCCAGCAGCACCACGACAAGTGGCGAGCAGTACTTC. It is translated as CASSTTTSGEQYF.

The chain combines TRBV2 with TRBJ2-5; TRBD2 matches at 13 bases. In germline, CDR1 is SNHLY, CDR2 FYNNEI. With V trimmed by 4 bases and J by 6 bases, 2 bases remained unmatched. The CDR3 is 14 residues long. The CDR3 protein is CASSGTSGGKTQYF. The DNA for the CDR3 is TGTGCCAGCAGTGGGACTAGCGGGGGAAAGACCCAGTACTTC.

The chain is built from TRBV7-2 and TRBJ1-5; possible D gene TRBD1, 6 bases. This CDR3 has 14 amino acids. Per the germline V gene, CDR1 is SGHTA and CDR2 is FQGNSA. V dropped 2 bases and J dropped 6 bases, with 11 bases sitting between them. DNA for the CDR3: TGTGCCAGCAGCTTAAACAGGGCGGGTCAGCCCCAGCATTTT. Protein: CASSLNRAGQPQHF.

This clone was seen a single time. This chain links TRBV6-2 or TRBV6-3 with TRBJ1-5; D remains unclear. The CDR3 sequence is 16 residues long. Germline CDR1 MNHEY, CDR2 SVGEGT. V lost 5 bases to trimming and J lost 2 bases, with 16 bases between them. DNA of the CDR3: TGTGCCAGCAGTACGGTTGCGGGCGCGGGCAATCAGCCCCAGCATTTT. This translates into CASSTVAGAGNQPQHF.

The J gene is TRBJ1-4, the V gene TRBV4-3; tentatively, D is TRBD1 (5 bases). Per the germline V gene, CDR1 is LGHNA and CDR2 is YSLEER. With 0 bases removed from V and 8 bases from J, the gap between germline ends came to 16 bases. The CDR3 extends over 16 amino acids. The CDR3 protein is CASSQDRQIASEKLFF. The CDR3 DNA sequence: TGCGCCAGCAGCCAAGATCGACAGATTGCGTCCGAAAAACTGTTTTTT.